Presented here are 8 T cell receptor beta chains from one specimen sequenced in a study of blood T cell repertoires in COVID-19 (dated by TCRdb to about 2020). Libraries were made using the immunoSEQ multiplex PCR assay. Entries here come from immuneACCESS through TCRdb and include only in-frame sequences with V and J called. Some clones fail to appear in such tables; in the studies checked, an unresolved V gene covers under half of the shortfall, and the cause of the remainder is unknown. Counted in this sample were more than 65,000 clones; around 90% of them appeared once. 8.5% of the sample is held by the ten biggest clonotypes. Sequencing was done on a sample of peripheral blood. The receptors come from a human donor in a cohort sampled during active COVID-19.

The chain uses TRBV7-6 and TRBJ1-1, with 8 bases aligning to TRBD1. Unmatched junction bases numbered 6, after V lost 5 bases and J lost 1 base. This CDR3 spans 15 amino acids. Germline V gene lookup returns CDR1 SGHVS and CDR2 FNYEAQ. The chain's CDR3 is CASSPSTGENTEAFF. The CDR3 DNA reads TGTGCCAGCAGCCCCTCGACAGGGGAGAACACTGAAGCTTTCTTT.

J is TRBJ1-1 and V is TRBV12-3 or TRBV12-4; D is unresolved. Deletions cut 3 bases from V and 1 base from J, with 3 bases between. The CDR3 is made up of 12 amino acids. CDR3 residues: CASSFRNTEAFF. CDR3 coding DNA: TGTGCCAGCAGTTTTAGGAACACTGAAGCTTTCTTT.

Here the CDR3 reads CASSGQRPDYNEKLFF. CDR3 nucleotides: TGTGCCAGCAGTGGCCAACGGCCGGACTATAATGAAAAACTGTTTTTT. This rearrangement joins TRBV6-1 to TRBJ1-4; D is unresolved. Trimming took 4 bases from V and 4 from J, leaving 16 bases between them. The CDR3 is 16 residues long. The germline V gene encodes CDR1 MNHNS and CDR2 SASEGT.

A single count supports this clone. The chain carries TRBV4-3 and TRBJ1-2; 11 nucleotides line up with TRBD1. This CDR3 contains 16 residues. Germline trimming cut 4 bases from V and 1 base from J; bases unmatched to any gene: 5. Germline V gene data show CDR1 as LGHNA and CDR2 as YSLEER. The CDR3 region has the DNA TGCGCCAGCAGCCTGGACAGGGGGCAGGGTAACTATGGCTACACCTTC. It codes for CASSLDRGQGNYGYTF.

The rearrangement uses TRBV28 and TRBJ1-3, with 8 bases identical to TRBD1. V dropped 6 bases and J dropped 0; count of bases not matched to a gene: 7. There are 16 residues in the CDR3. Germline lookup yields CDR1 MDHEN and CDR2 SYDVKM. The CDR3 bases are TGTGCCAGCAGCCAGGGGACAGGACCCTCTGGAAACACCATATATTTT. Its translation: CASSQGTGPSGNTIYF.

The DNA for the CDR3 is TGTGCCAGCAGCGAAAGCAGGACTTATGGCTACACCTTC. This gives the protein CASSESRTYGYTF. The rearrangement joins TRBV7-2 to TRBJ1-2; unclear D gene. The CDR3 length is 13 residues. Germline CDR1 and CDR2: SGHTA and FQGNSA. V was clipped by 5 bases and J by 5 bases, with 12 bases between them.

This chain links TRBV6-1 with TRBJ1-3; D remains ambiguous. The CDR3 sequence is 14 residues long. Germline CDR1 is MNHNS and CDR2 is SASEGT. The V and J ends lost 2 bases and 2 bases respectively, with 7 bases between them. The CDR3, as DNA: TGTGCCAGCAGTGAAATCGGTACTGGAAACACCATATATTTT. Translated, it gives CASSEIGTGNTIYF.

The chain employs TRBV20-1 and TRBJ1-1, with D unresolved. With 1 base removed from V and 11 bases from J, the gap between germline ends came to 11 bases. The germline CDR1 and CDR2 sequences are DFQATT and SNEGSKA (reference sequence). CDR3 length: 11 residues. The CDR3, as DNA: TGCAGTGCTAGAGGACTTGGAGGGGCTTTCTTT. This translates into CSARGLGGAFF.